This T cell receptor (beta chain) was recovered during a study of blood T cell repertoires in COVID-19. Per the study methods: Amplified reference gene primers provided the basis for estimating nucleated cell counts. Clones were sequenced by immunoSEQ multiplex PCR, and TCRdb holds only the in-frame ones, with some missing. Clonal size and the V and J genes are those of that table, whereas D and trimming came from the DNA. The sample lists more than 75,000 clones, roughly 84% seen once, with approximately 10% in the top ten. Germline CDR1 and CDR2: SGHNT and YENEEA. The CDR3 runs 15 residues. V dropped 1 base and J dropped 3 bases, with 11 bases sitting between them.

This chain connects TRBV11-3 to TRBJ2-3; weak D call: TRBD1 (5 bases). The TCR sequence derives from a human donor in a cohort sampled during active COVID-19. Specimen: peripheral blood. CDR3 amino acids: CASSLGRESTDTQYF. CDR3 coding DNA: TGTGCCAGCAGCTTAGGCAGGGAATCGACAGATACGCAGTATTTT.